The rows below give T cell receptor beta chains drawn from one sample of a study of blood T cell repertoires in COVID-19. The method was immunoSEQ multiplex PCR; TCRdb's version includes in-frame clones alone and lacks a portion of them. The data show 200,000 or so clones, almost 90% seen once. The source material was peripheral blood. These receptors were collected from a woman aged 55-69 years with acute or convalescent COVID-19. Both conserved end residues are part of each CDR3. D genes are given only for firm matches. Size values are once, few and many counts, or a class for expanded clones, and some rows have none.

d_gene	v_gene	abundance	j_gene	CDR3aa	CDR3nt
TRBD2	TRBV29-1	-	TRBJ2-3	CSVSPGGTDTQYF	TGCAGCGTGTCCCCGGGGGGAACAGATACGCAGTATTTT
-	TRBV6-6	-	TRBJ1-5	CASSAYSNQPQHF	TGTGCCAGCAGTGCCTATAGCAATCAGCCCCAGCATTTT
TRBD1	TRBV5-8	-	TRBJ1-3	CASSFQGAIGNTIYF	TGTGCCAGCAGCTTCCAGGGGGCGATCGGAAACACCATATATTTT
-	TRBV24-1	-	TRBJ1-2	CATGTGYSGYTF	TGTGCCACCGGCACAGGGTATAGTGGCTACACCTTC
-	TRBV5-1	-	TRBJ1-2	CASSLQQGIYYGYTF	TGCGCCAGCAGCTTGCAGCAGGGGATCTACTATGGCTACACCTTC
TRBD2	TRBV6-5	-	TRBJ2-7	CASSSGTSGTYEQYF	TGTGCCAGCAGTTCCGGGACTAGCGGTACCTACGAGCAGTACTTC
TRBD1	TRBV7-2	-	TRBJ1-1	CASSWGQGRNTEAFF	TGTGCCAGCAGCTGGGGACAGGGTCGGAACACTGAAGCTTTCTTT
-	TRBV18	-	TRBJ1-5	CASSPGGVNDQPQHF	TGTGCCAGCTCACCCGGGGGGGTGAACGATCAGCCCCAGCATTTT
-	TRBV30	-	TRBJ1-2	CAWSQEGYTF	TGTGCCTGGTCCCAAGAGGGCTACACCTTC
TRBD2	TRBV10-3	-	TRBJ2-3	CAISESSAGGRDTQYF	TGTGCCATCAGTGAGTCCAGCGCGGGGGGTCGAGATACGCAGTATTTT
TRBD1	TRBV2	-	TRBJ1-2	CASSDADRGFGNYGYTF	TGTGCCAGCAGTGATGCGGACAGGGGGTTTGGAAACTATGGCTACACCTTC
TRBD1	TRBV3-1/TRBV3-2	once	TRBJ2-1	CASSDNRGLRQFF	TGTGCCAGCAGCGATAACAGGGGCCTGCGGCAGTTCTTC
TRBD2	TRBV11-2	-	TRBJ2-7	CASSRTSGVTYEQYF	TGTGCCAGCAGCAGGACTAGCGGGGTAACCTACGAGCAGTACTTC
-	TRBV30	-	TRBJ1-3	CAWSVDGAGRPSSGNTIYF	TGTGCCTGGAGTGTAGATGGGGCGGGACGGCCGAGCTCTGGAAACACCATATATTTT
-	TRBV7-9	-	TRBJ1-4	CASSLRGSTNEKLFF	TGTGCCAGCAGCTTACGGGGGTCAACTAATGAAAAACTGTTTTTT
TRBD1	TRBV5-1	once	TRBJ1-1	CASSLDRGTEAFF	TGCGCCAGCAGCTTGGACAGGGGCACTGAAGCTTTCTTT
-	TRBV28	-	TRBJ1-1	CASSEIQGEYTEAFF	TGTGCCAGCAGTGAAATACAGGGTGAATACACTGAAGCTTTCTTT
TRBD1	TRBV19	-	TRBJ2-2	CASTQDRERELFF	TGTGCCAGTACTCAGGACAGGGAAAGGGAGCTGTTTTTT
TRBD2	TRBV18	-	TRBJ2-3	CASSLTSGTDTQYF	TGTGCCAGCTCACTGACTAGCGGGACAGATACGCAGTATTTT
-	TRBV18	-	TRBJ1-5	CASSPDKWGDSNQPQHF	TGTGCCAGCTCACCGGACAAGTGGGGGGACAGCAATCAGCCCCAGCATTTT